One sample yielded the 14 T cell receptor beta chains listed below, sequenced in a study of CD8+ T cells in alopecia areata. Extracted from the samples, RNA was reverse transcribed into cDNA to serve as the sequencing template. Assay: immunoSEQ multiplex PCR; the TCRdb copy retains only in-frame clones and omits some. The table includes fewer than 150,000 clones, 58% detected once. The specimen was CD4+ T cells sorted from blood, collected at week 0. These receptors originate from a human donor with alopecia areata.

This clone has only a few counts. This sequence joins TRBV2 and TRBJ2-7, with 11 bases fitting TRBD2. The CDR3 sequence is 18 residues long. Germline V gives CDR1 SNHLY, CDR2 FYNNEI. V lost 1 base to trimming and J lost 0 bases; unmatched junction nucleotides: 8. DNA for the CDR3: TGTGCCAGCAGTGAAGGTCTAGCGGGGGGCACTAGCTCCTACGAGCAGTACTTC. Translation gives CASSEGLAGGTSSYEQYF.

The chain has TRBV6-6 and TRBJ2-7; 9 nucleotides align to TRBD1. The CDR3 is 15 residues long. Losses at the gene ends were 7 bases for V and 3 bases for J; bases not matched to a gene: 10. Germline CDR1 reads MNHNY; CDR2 reads SVGAGI (reference sequence). The CDR3 here is CASTMGGTGLYEQYF. CDR3 nucleotide sequence: TGTGCCAGCACCATGGGGGGGACAGGGCTCTACGAGCAGTACTTC.

The CDR3 loop reads CASSISGAARGYTF. The CDR3 DNA is TGTGCCAGTAGTATATCCGGTGCCGCGCGAGGCTACACCTTC. V gene TRBV19 combines with J gene TRBJ1-2; unclear D gene. Germline-derived CDR1 and CDR2 are LNHDA and SQIVND (reference sequence). V lost 2 bases, J lost 8 bases, and 15 bases lay in between. The CDR3 totals 14 residues. The full variable domain, with the rest looked up from reference TRBV19 and TRBJ1-2, is DGGITQSPKYLFRKEGQNVTLSCEQNLNHDAMYWYRQDPGQGLRLIYYSQIVNDFQKGDIAEGYSVSREKKESFPLTVTSAQKNPTAFYLCASSISGAARGYTFGSGTRLTVV.

Only a few counts were recorded for this clone. The chain has TRBV4-3 and TRBJ2-7; the match to TRBD1 covers 9 bases. The CDR3 has 14 amino acids. The junction had 5 bases not matched to a gene; V was cut back by 2 bases and J by 6 bases. Germline values: CDR1 LGHNA, CDR2 YSLEER. The CDR3 DNA reads as TGCGCCAGCAGCCAAACAGGGGGCAGGGTCGAGCAGTACTTC. Translating gives CASSQTGGRVEQYF.

The CDR3 nucleotides read TGTGCCAGCAGCTACCGAGTGGGTCCGAACACTGAAGCTTTCTTT. It is translated as CASSYRVGPNTEAFF. The V and J genes are TRBV7-2 and TRBJ1-1; D gene ambiguous. V dropped 4 bases and J dropped 1 base, with 13 bases sitting between them. The CDR3 has 15 amino acids. Germline lookup yields CDR1 SGHTA and CDR2 FQGNSA.

The V and J genes are TRBV9 and TRBJ2-2, with D perhaps matching TRBD1 (6 bases). The CDR3 totals 16 residues. Trimming took 2 bases from V and 9 from J, leaving 20 bases between them. Germline CDR1 reads SGDLS; CDR2 reads YYNGEE. The CDR3 region has the DNA TGTGCCAGCAGCGTGGGGGCTCCGCGTGCGGACCGGGAGCTGTTTTTT. Amino acid sequence: CASSVGAPRADRELFF.

The V call is TRBV20-1, the J call TRBJ1-2; D unclear. Trimming cost V 7 bases and J 5 bases, with 11 bases left between them. Germline V gene data show CDR1 as DFQATT and CDR2 as SNEGSKA (reference sequence). This CDR3 comprises 11 residues. The CDR3 DNA sequence: TGCAGTGTGCACGGGAGTTATGGCTACACCTTC. Its protein product is CSVHGSYGYTF.

The table lists this clone with a few counts. CDR3 sequence reads: CASSFPGQNYGYTF. The CDR3, as DNA: TGCGCCAGCAGCTTCCCGGGACAGAACTATGGCTACACCTTC. The chain joins TRBV5-1 to TRBJ1-2; 7 bases fit TRBD1. Germline V gives CDR1 SGHRS, CDR2 YFSETQ. The trim removed 2 bases at V and 2 bases at J, leaving 3 bases unmatched. This CDR3 contains 14 residues. The full variable domain, in which reference TRBV5-1 and TRBJ1-2 provide the parts outside the CDR3, is KAGVTQTPRYLIKTRGQQVTLSCSPISGHRSVSWYQQTPGQGLQFLFEYFSETQRNKGNFPGRFSGRQFSNSRSEMNVSTLELGDSALYLCASSFPGQNYGYTFGSGTRLTVV.

As regards this clone: Other DNA sequences in this sample translate to the same CDR3. The genes are TRBV9 and TRBJ2-3; 7 nucleotides match TRBD2. The CDR3 is 16 amino acids. Trimming at V came to 0 bases and at J to 1 base, leaving 5 bases not matched to a gene. Germline V CDR1 and CDR2: SGDLS, YYNGEE. The CDR3 bases are TGTGCCAGCAGCGTAGTTCTCGCGGGGGGCACAGATACGCAGTATTTT. Translated: CASSVVLAGGTDTQYF.

CDR3 sequence: CASSVSSQPTDTQYF. CDR3 nucleotides: TGTGCCAGCAGCGTATCCTCCCAGCCCACAGATACGCAGTATTTT. The chain has TRBV9 and TRBJ2-3; D is unclear. This CDR3 comprises 15 residues. Trimming stripped 1 base from V and 2 bases from J, with 11 bases between. CDR1 SGDLS and CDR2 YYNGEE come from the germline V gene.

This clone was seen only a few times. The CDR3 DNA reads as TGTGCCAGCAGCTCGGGACAGGGATTAGCCAAAAACATTCAGTACTTC. Translation: CASSSGQGLAKNIQYF. The J gene is TRBJ2-4, the V gene TRBV7-2; 9 positions agree with TRBD1. Germline V gives CDR1 SGHTA, CDR2 FQGNSA. This CDR3 has 16 amino acids. V shed 4 bases, J shed 0 bases, and the junction held 4 bases outside the gene matches.

The rearrangement joins TRBV28 to TRBJ2-3; tentative D call: TRBD2 (6 bases). Per germline, CDR1 MDHEN and CDR2 SYDVKM. Trimming stripped 1 base from V and 2 bases from J, with 13 bases between. CDR3 length equals 16 residues. The CDR3, as DNA: TGTGCCAGCAGTTTATCCATATGGGGGGACACAGATACGCAGTATTTT. As protein: CASSLSIWGDTDTQYF.

There are a few counts of this clone. The chain employs TRBV6-6 and TRBJ2-7, with D perhaps given as TRBD1 or TRBD2 (5 bases each). Germline values: CDR1 MNHNY, CDR2 SVGAGI (reference sequence). The V end lost 0 bases, the J end lost 5 bases, and 8 bases lay between the germline ends. The CDR3 totals 13 residues. The chain's CDR3 is CASSYSGDHEQYF. Here the CDR3 DNA reads TGTGCCAGCAGTTACTCTGGGGACCACGAGCAGTACTTC.

V gene TRBV5-6 combines with J gene TRBJ2-4; D not resolved. This CDR3 is built from 14 residues. V was trimmed by 1 base and J by 0 bases, leaving 5 bases between them. Germline CDR1 SGHDT, CDR2 YYEEEE. CDR3 amino acids: CASSLTLAKNIQYF. In nucleotides, the CDR3 is TGTGCCAGCAGCTTGACACTAGCCAAAAACATTCAGTACTTC.